This is a list of T cell receptor beta chains from one sample in a study of TIL therapy for anti-PD-1-resistant metastatic lung cancer. This table comes from immunoSEQ multiplex PCR, and its TCRdb copy is limited to in-frame clones, with some not included. The sample shows about 21,000 clones, under 80% of them seen only once. Sequenced material: blood, taken at baseline. The origin of the receptors is a person aged 25-85 years with non-small cell lung cancer. The CDR3 runs from the conserved cysteine through the conserved F or W. A D gene is named only where the DNA matches it firmly. Only some rows state a clone size, as once, few, many or a class for expanded clones.

CDR3aa: CASSAGDYHTQYF
CDR3nt: TGTGCCAGTAGTGCCGGGGACTATCATACGCAGTATTTT
d_gene: TRBD2
v_gene: TRBV19
j_gene: TRBJ2-3
abundance: -

CDR3aa: CASSEPGGPQYF
CDR3nt: TGCGCCAGCAGCGAACCGGGAGGGCCCCAGTACTTC
d_gene: TRBD2
v_gene: TRBV5-1
j_gene: TRBJ2-5
abundance: -

CDR3aa: CASSVPARGETQYF
CDR3nt: TGTGCCAGCAGTGTTCCGGCGAGGGGGGAGACCCAGTACTTC
d_gene: -
v_gene: TRBV2
j_gene: TRBJ2-5
abundance: -

CDR3aa: CASTPARDLGANVLTF
CDR3nt: TGTGCCAGTACCCCCGCGAGGGACCTCGGGGCCAACGTCCTGACTTTC
d_gene: -
v_gene: TRBV19
j_gene: TRBJ2-6
abundance: -

CDR3aa: CSAVGGGITGNTIYF
CDR3nt: TGCAGCGCTGTCGGAGGCGGGATCACTGGAAACACCATATATTTT
d_gene: -
v_gene: TRBV29-1
j_gene: TRBJ1-3
abundance: few

CDR3aa: CATSPGITQYF
CDR3nt: TGTGCCACCAGCCCCGGGATAACGCAGTATTTT
d_gene: -
v_gene: TRBV15
j_gene: TRBJ2-3
abundance: -

CDR3aa: CASSLYRGLAGGPQETQYF
CDR3nt: TGTGCCAGCAGCCTCTACAGGGGACTAGCGGGAGGGCCGCAAGAGACCCAGTACTTC
d_gene: TRBD2
v_gene: TRBV14
j_gene: TRBJ2-5
abundance: -

CDR3aa: CSASSGSEQYF
CDR3nt: TGCAGTGCTAGTTCGGGGAGCGAGCAGTACTTC
d_gene: -
v_gene: TRBV20-1
j_gene: TRBJ2-7
abundance: -

CDR3aa: CASGRRNEQFF
CDR3nt: TGTGCCAGCGGTCGTAGGAATGAGCAGTTCTTC
d_gene: -
v_gene: TRBV6-5
j_gene: TRBJ2-1
abundance: few

CDR3aa: CASSRQGNQPQHF
CDR3nt: TGTGCCAGCAGTCGACAGGGGAATCAGCCCCAGCATTTT
d_gene: TRBD1
v_gene: TRBV6-6
j_gene: TRBJ1-5
abundance: -

CDR3aa: CASSSERQMPGTGELFF
CDR3nt: TGCGCCAGCAGCTCGGAGAGACAGATGCCTGGGACCGGGGAGCTGTTTTTT
d_gene: -
v_gene: TRBV5-1
j_gene: TRBJ2-2
abundance: -

CDR3aa: CASSILGPRYNSPLHF
CDR3nt: TGTGCCAGCAGTATCTTGGGACCGAGATATAATTCACCCCTCCACTTT
d_gene: -
v_gene: TRBV27
j_gene: TRBJ1-6
abundance: -

CDR3aa: CASSLATGPRGEKLFF
CDR3nt: TGTGCCAGCAGCTTAGCGACCGGGCCTAGAGGTGAAAAACTGTTTTTT
d_gene: -
v_gene: TRBV7-8
j_gene: TRBJ1-4
abundance: -

CDR3aa: CASSWEGNYGYTF
CDR3nt: TGTGCCAGCAGTTGGGAGGGGAACTATGGCTACACCTTC
d_gene: -
v_gene: TRBV27
j_gene: TRBJ1-2
abundance: -

CDR3aa: CASSQDAYEQYF
CDR3nt: TGTGCCAGCAGCCAAGATGCCTACGAGCAGTACTTC
d_gene: -
v_gene: TRBV4-2
j_gene: TRBJ2-7
abundance: -

CDR3aa: CASSRDPAGRSTDTQYF
CDR3nt: TGCGCCAGCAGTAGGGACCCGGCGGGGAGGAGCACAGATACGCAGTATTTT
d_gene: -
v_gene: TRBV10-2
j_gene: TRBJ2-3
abundance: few

CDR3aa: CASSPVSGGESDTQYF
CDR3nt: TGCGCCAGCAGCCCGGTGAGCGGGGGGGAGTCAGATACGCAGTATTTT
d_gene: TRBD2
v_gene: TRBV5-1
j_gene: TRBJ2-3
abundance: -

CDR3aa: CASSLLAGGPGEQYF
CDR3nt: TGTGCCAGCAGCTTATTAGCGGGGGGGCCCGGCGAGCAGTACTTC
d_gene: TRBD2
v_gene: TRBV7-2
j_gene: TRBJ2-7
abundance: few

CDR3aa: CASSQRASAGAHTDTQYF
CDR3nt: TGCGCCAGCAGCCAACGTGCTTCGGCGGGAGCTCATACAGATACGCAGTATTTT
d_gene: TRBD2
v_gene: TRBV4-3
j_gene: TRBJ2-3
abundance: -

CDR3aa: CASSPQTGYNEQFF
CDR3nt: TGTGCCAGCAGCCCCCAGACAGGCTACAATGAGCAGTTCTTC
d_gene: -
v_gene: TRBV7-2
j_gene: TRBJ2-1
abundance: -

CDR3aa: CASSVSSGMRDTQYF
CDR3nt: TGTGCCAGCAGCGTATCTAGCGGGATGAGAGATACGCAGTATTTT
d_gene: TRBD2
v_gene: TRBV9
j_gene: TRBJ2-3
abundance: -

CDR3aa: CASSDPGPPPTEAFF
CDR3nt: TGCGCCAGCAGTGATCCCGGTCCGCCCCCTACTGAAGCTTTCTTT
d_gene: -
v_gene: TRBV10-1
j_gene: TRBJ1-1
abundance: few

CDR3aa: CASSFGRGSQRDTQYF
CDR3nt: TGCGCCAGCAGCTTCGGCAGGGGGTCCCAAAGAGATACGCAGTATTTT
d_gene: TRBD1
v_gene: TRBV5-1
j_gene: TRBJ2-3
abundance: -

CDR3aa: CASSRTGGNQPQHF
CDR3nt: TGTGCCAGTTCACGGACAGGGGGGAATCAGCCCCAGCATTTT
d_gene: TRBD1
v_gene: TRBV6-1
j_gene: TRBJ1-5
abundance: few

CDR3aa: CASRIGLAGGNNEQFF
CDR3nt: TGTGCCAGCAGGATAGGACTAGCGGGGGGAAACAATGAGCAGTTCTTC
d_gene: TRBD2
v_gene: TRBV7-9
j_gene: TRBJ2-1
abundance: -

CDR3aa: CASGPGGAAYEQYF
CDR3nt: TGTGCCAGCGGTCCGGGAGGGGCGGCCTACGAGCAGTACTTC
d_gene: TRBD2
v_gene: TRBV27
j_gene: TRBJ2-7
abundance: -

CDR3aa: CASSLDRGTGELFF
CDR3nt: TGTGCCAGCAGCTTAGACAGGGGGACCGGGGAGCTGTTTTTT
d_gene: TRBD1
v_gene: TRBV7-3
j_gene: TRBJ2-2
abundance: -

CDR3aa: CASSPPVGETQYF
CDR3nt: TGTGCCAGCTCACCACCCGTGGGGGAGACCCAGTACTTC
d_gene: -
v_gene: TRBV18
j_gene: TRBJ2-5
abundance: -

CDR3aa: CATSSTRDGQRYYGYTF
CDR3nt: TGTGCCACCAGCAGCACTCGGGACGGGCAGCGCTACTATGGCTACACCTTC
d_gene: -
v_gene: TRBV15
j_gene: TRBJ1-2
abundance: -

CDR3aa: CASSFSGADTQYF
CDR3nt: TGTGCCAGCAGTTTCTCCGGCGCAGATACGCAGTATTTT
d_gene: -
v_gene: TRBV28
j_gene: TRBJ2-3
abundance: -

CDR3aa: CATSRGSSRTPAVTGANVLTF
CDR3nt: TGTGCCACCAGCAGAGGCTCGTCCAGGACGCCAGCGGTGACTGGGGCCAACGTCCTGACTTTC
d_gene: -
v_gene: TRBV15
j_gene: TRBJ2-6
abundance: -

CDR3aa: CSASGPSGSSYEQYF
CDR3nt: TGCAGCGCCAGCGGCCCTAGCGGCAGCTCCTACGAGCAGTACTTC
d_gene: TRBD2
v_gene: TRBV29-1
j_gene: TRBJ2-7
abundance: -

CDR3aa: CASSLSASGRTYNEQFF
CDR3nt: TGTGCCAGCAGCTTATCGGCTAGCGGGAGGACCTACAATGAGCAGTTCTTC
d_gene: TRBD2
v_gene: TRBV7-2
j_gene: TRBJ2-1
abundance: few

CDR3aa: CASSFAGTAYEQYF
CDR3nt: TGTGCCAGCAGTTTTGCCGGGACAGCCTACGAGCAGTACTTC
d_gene: TRBD1
v_gene: TRBV28
j_gene: TRBJ2-7
abundance: -

CDR3aa: CASSFRQGAQETQYF
CDR3nt: TGTGCCAGCAGTTTCCGACAGGGTGCCCAAGAGACCCAGTACTTC
d_gene: TRBD1
v_gene: TRBV6-6
j_gene: TRBJ2-5
abundance: -

CDR3aa: CASSEIRQGRDEQFF
CDR3nt: TGTGCCAGCAGTGAAATTAGGCAGGGGAGAGATGAGCAGTTCTTC
d_gene: -
v_gene: TRBV6-1
j_gene: TRBJ2-1
abundance: -

CDR3aa: CASRATGPTGELFF
CDR3nt: TGTGCCAGCAGGGCGACAGGGCCCACCGGGGAGCTGTTTTTT
d_gene: TRBD1
v_gene: TRBV6-1
j_gene: TRBJ2-2
abundance: few

CDR3aa: CASRFLYGYTF
CDR3nt: TGTGCCAGCAGGTTTCTTTATGGCTACACCTTC
d_gene: -
v_gene: TRBV6-1
j_gene: TRBJ1-2
abundance: few

CDR3aa: CAWSVRGRGGETQYF
CDR3nt: TGTGCCTGGAGTGTACGTGGTAGAGGGGGGGAGACCCAGTACTTC
d_gene: -
v_gene: TRBV30
j_gene: TRBJ2-5
abundance: -

CDR3aa: CASSLGGRSDTQYF
CDR3nt: TGTGCCAGCAGCTTGGGCGGGAGATCCGATACGCAGTATTTT
d_gene: TRBD2
v_gene: TRBV7-8
j_gene: TRBJ2-3
abundance: -

CDR3aa: CATGRQPQHF
CDR3nt: TGTGCCACCGGGAGACAGCCCCAGCATTTT
d_gene: -
v_gene: TRBV28
j_gene: TRBJ1-5
abundance: few

CDR3aa: CAWSSGLYGELFF
CDR3nt: TGTGCCTGGAGTTCCGGGCTTTACGGGGAGCTGTTTTTT
d_gene: -
v_gene: TRBV30
j_gene: TRBJ2-2
abundance: -

CDR3aa: CASRIGQGNYGYTF
CDR3nt: TGTGCCAGCAGAATCGGACAGGGGAACTATGGCTACACCTTC
d_gene: TRBD1
v_gene: TRBV6-5
j_gene: TRBJ1-2
abundance: -

CDR3aa: CASSQTGKNTEAFF
CDR3nt: TGTGCCAGCAGCCAGACAGGGAAGAACACTGAAGCTTTCTTT
d_gene: TRBD1
v_gene: TRBV6-5
j_gene: TRBJ1-1
abundance: -

CDR3aa: CASSLEGGNQPQHF
CDR3nt: TGTGCCAGCAGCTTGGAGGGGGGCAATCAGCCCCAGCATTTT
d_gene: -
v_gene: TRBV7-9
j_gene: TRBJ1-5
abundance: few

CDR3aa: CASSGTPLLTQETQYF
CDR3nt: TGTGCCAGCAGCGGGACCCCCCTACTGACCCAAGAGACCCAGTACTTC
d_gene: -
v_gene: TRBV9
j_gene: TRBJ2-5
abundance: -

CDR3aa: CASSLREDNYGYTF
CDR3nt: TGTGCCAGCAGCCTCAGAGAGGATAACTATGGCTACACCTTC
d_gene: -
v_gene: TRBV7-6
j_gene: TRBJ1-2
abundance: -

CDR3aa: CASSRYSVYNEQFF
CDR3nt: TGTGCCAGTAGTCGCTATTCGGTCTACAATGAGCAGTTCTTC
d_gene: -
v_gene: TRBV19
j_gene: TRBJ2-1
abundance: -

CDR3aa: CASSLQGLAGQPQHF
CDR3nt: TGTGCCAGTAGTCTACAGGGGCTTGCAGGTCAGCCCCAGCATTTT
d_gene: TRBD1
v_gene: TRBV19
j_gene: TRBJ1-5
abundance: -

CDR3aa: CASSLRGGNTGANNSPLHF
CDR3nt: TGTGCCAGCAGCTTAAGAGGGGGAAACACCGGGGCGAATAATTCACCCCTCCACTTT
d_gene: -
v_gene: TRBV7-8
j_gene: TRBJ1-6
abundance: once

CDR3aa: CASRMYEKLFF
CDR3nt: TGTGCCAGCAGGATGTATGAAAAACTGTTTTTT
d_gene: -
v_gene: TRBV28
j_gene: TRBJ1-4
abundance: once

CDR3aa: CASRTGNTGELFF
CDR3nt: TGCGCCAGCCGCACAGGGAACACCGGGGAGCTGTTTTTT
d_gene: -
v_gene: TRBV5-1
j_gene: TRBJ2-2
abundance: -

CDR3aa: CATETQGRYDYGYTF
CDR3nt: TGTGCCACCGAGACCCAGGGTCGCTATGACTATGGCTACACCTTC
d_gene: -
v_gene: TRBV21-1
j_gene: TRBJ1-2
abundance: -

CDR3aa: CATSRGTGRAVEKLFF
CDR3nt: TGTGCCACCAGCAGAGGGACAGGGCGTGCGGTTGAAAAACTGTTTTTT
d_gene: TRBD1
v_gene: TRBV15
j_gene: TRBJ1-4
abundance: few

CDR3aa: CASSNLGRLRWEPQHF
CDR3nt: TGTGCCAGTAGCAATTTGGGAAGGTTAAGATGGGAGCCCCAGCATTTT
d_gene: -
v_gene: TRBV19
j_gene: TRBJ1-5
abundance: -

CDR3aa: CASSWTGVSYNEQFF
CDR3nt: TGTGCCAGCAGTTGGACAGGTGTCTCCTACAATGAGCAGTTCTTC
d_gene: TRBD1
v_gene: TRBV27
j_gene: TRBJ2-1
abundance: once

CDR3aa: CASSRAGLAGGNYEQYF
CDR3nt: TGTGCCAGCAGCCGAGCGGGACTAGCGGGGGGCAACTACGAGCAGTACTTC
d_gene: TRBD2
v_gene: TRBV4-2
j_gene: TRBJ2-7
abundance: once